This TCR beta chain was found in a study of blood T cell repertoires in COVID-19. For the study at large: Sources were T cells, B-cell-depleted T cells, or PBMCs; the material itself was cDNA or gDNA.

Per the study methods: Estimated nucleated cell counts came from reference gene primer amplification. Method: immunoSEQ multiplex PCR; TCRdb's copy keeps in-frame clones and lacks some. Clonal size and the V and J genes are those of that table, whereas D and trimming came from the DNA. The sample contains roughly 340,000 clones, around 87% of which appear only once. The CDR3 runs 12 residues. Germline CDR1 reads SGHAT; CDR2 reads FQNNGV. The V gene end was trimmed by 5 bases and the J gene end by 13 bases; junction bases not matched to a gene: 7. J is TRBJ2-1 and V is TRBV11-2; 8 bases align to TRBD1. The sequenced sample was PBMCs or T cells enriched from blood (not recorded which). This TCR was recovered from a man in his forties or fifties in a cohort exposed to, infected with or recovered from COVID-19 (not recorded which). In DNA, the CDR3 is TGTGCCAGCAGCCCCCTCGGACAGGGACAGTTCTTC. Residues: CASSPLGQGQFF.